This is a list of T cell receptor beta chains from one sample in a study of blood T cell repertoires in COVID-19. Assay: immunoSEQ multiplex PCR; the TCRdb copy retains only in-frame clones and omits some. Counted here are hundreds of thousands of clones, roughly 92% occurring once; the ten biggest clones make up 0.75% to 1%. Sequencing was performed on peripheral blood. The receptors shown here come from a man aged 55 to 70 with COVID-19, enrolled during active disease. The CDR3 runs from the conserved cysteine through the conserved F or W. A D gene is named only where the DNA matches it firmly. Not all rows give a size; the values are once, few, many and, for expanded clones, a class.

CDR3aa	CDR3nt	v_gene	d_gene	j_gene	abundance
CATSDPGTGSGNTIYF	TGTGCCACCAGTGACCCCGGGACAGGCTCTGGAAACACCATATATTTT	TRBV24-1	TRBD1	TRBJ1-3	-
CASSHRTSGGGETQYF	TGTGCCAGCAGCCATAGGACTAGCGGGGGAGGAGAGACCCAGTACTTC	TRBV14	TRBD2	TRBJ2-5	-
CASSSQTVAGANVLTF	TGTGCCAGTAGTTCACAGACAGTCGCTGGGGCCAACGTCCTGACTTTC	TRBV19	-	TRBJ2-6	-
CASRRPQQLNTEAFF	TGTGCCAGCAGGCGCCCCCAACAGCTGAACACTGAAGCTTTCTTT	TRBV6-5	-	TRBJ1-1	-
CASSAEQGITDTQYF	TGTGCCAGCAGTGCCGAACAGGGGATCACAGATACGCAGTATTTT	TRBV2	TRBD1	TRBJ2-3	-
CASSLTGQGLADTQYF	TGTGCCAGCAGCTTAACGGGACAGGGTTTAGCAGATACGCAGTATTTT	TRBV11-3	TRBD1	TRBJ2-3	-
CASSLWGRRGTNEKLFF	TGTGCCAGCAGTTTATGGGGTCGACGGGGGACTAATGAAAAACTGTTTTTT	TRBV27	-	TRBJ1-4	-
CASKRGTYNEQFF	TGTGCCAGTAAAAGGGGCACCTACAATGAGCAGTTCTTC	TRBV19	-	TRBJ2-1	-
CASSGRDRRFYEQYF	TGTGCCAGCAGTGGGCGGGACAGGAGGTTCTACGAGCAGTACTTC	TRBV6-4	TRBD1	TRBJ2-7	-
CAIRRGGTGELFF	TGTGCCATCAGGAGGGGGGGCACCGGGGAGCTGTTTTTT	TRBV10-3	-	TRBJ2-2	-
CASKGQTYEQYF	TGTGCCAGCAAAGGACAGACCTACGAGCAGTACTTC	TRBV7-2	-	TRBJ2-7	-
CASSLTGTGHGYTF	TGTGCCAGCAGCTTGACCGGGACAGGGCACGGCTACACCTTC	TRBV5-5	TRBD1	TRBJ1-2	-
CASSPLGGGPTDTQYF	TGTGCCAGCAGCCCCTTGGGCGGGGGGCCCACAGATACGCAGTATTTT	TRBV3-1/TRBV3-2	TRBD2	TRBJ2-3	-
CAWRWDRAPWNYGYTF	TGTGCCTGGAGGTGGGACAGGGCCCCTTGGAACTATGGCTACACCTTC	TRBV30	TRBD1	TRBJ1-2	-
CASSQRARDQSYEQYF	TGTGCCAGCAGCCAGAGAGCGCGGGACCAGTCCTACGAGCAGTACTTC	TRBV3-1/TRBV3-2	-	TRBJ2-7	-
CASREGALNYGYTF	TGTGCCAGCAGGGAGGGAGCACTTAACTATGGCTACACCTTC	TRBV27	-	TRBJ1-2	once
CASSLGMAGNSPLHF	TGTGCCAGCAGCCTTGGGATGGCGGGTAATTCACCCCTCCACTTT	TRBV6-2/TRBV6-3	-	TRBJ1-6	-
CASSQDGSGSYNEQFF	TGTGCCAGCAGCCAAGATGGTAGCGGGAGCTACAATGAGCAGTTCTTC	TRBV3-1/TRBV3-2	TRBD2	TRBJ2-1	-
CASSEPTDNYGYTF	TGTGCCAGCAGCGAACCGACAGATAACTATGGCTACACCTTC	TRBV5-4	-	TRBJ1-2	-
CASSFPRPRLGGYTF	TGTGCCAGCAGTTTCCCGAGACCGCGACTTGGGGGCTACACCTTC	TRBV28	-	TRBJ1-2	-
CSGGTVSGGYTF	TGCAGCGGCGGGACGGTGAGTGGAGGCTACACCTTC	TRBV29-1	-	TRBJ1-2	once
CASSLAFGDTQYF	TGTGCCAGCAGTTTAGCGTTCGGGGATACGCAGTATTTT	TRBV12-3/TRBV12-4	-	TRBJ2-3	once
CASNAGTSTDTQYF	TGTGCCAGTAATGCCGGGACTAGCACAGATACGCAGTATTTT	TRBV19	-	TRBJ2-3	once
CASSERQFLSYEQYF	TGTGCCAGCTCAGAACGACAGTTCCTCTCCTACGAGCAGTACTTC	TRBV18	-	TRBJ2-7	-
CATKGQGGEKLFF	TGTGCCACAAAAGGACAGGGGGGAGAAAAACTGTTTTTT	TRBV19	TRBD1	TRBJ1-4	-
CASSLDRGAGTQYF	TGTGCCAGCAGCTTAGATCGGGGGGCGGGAACCCAGTACTTC	TRBV11-2	-	TRBJ2-5	-
CASSLGGRANTGELFF	TGTGCCAGCAGCTTAGGCGGGCGCGCGAACACCGGGGAGCTGTTTTTT	TRBV7-9	-	TRBJ2-2	-
CASSYIGQRGYEQYF	TGTGCCAGCAGCTACATCGGACAGCGAGGCTACGAGCAGTACTTC	TRBV5-4	-	TRBJ2-7	-
CASSYSTSGAYEQYF	TGTGCCAGCAGTTACTCAACTAGCGGAGCCTACGAGCAGTACTTC	TRBV6-5	TRBD2	TRBJ2-7	-
CASSARQGAHYGYTF	TGTGCCAGCAGCGCCCGACAGGGGGCCCACTATGGCTACACCTTC	TRBV7-2	TRBD1	TRBJ1-2	-
CASSPVGTGGEKLFF	TGTGCCAGCTCACCGGTCGGGACAGGAGGCGAAAAACTGTTTTTT	TRBV18	TRBD1	TRBJ1-4	-
CATSSRAGEPETQYF	TGTGCCACCAGCAGTAGAGCGGGAGAACCTGAGACCCAGTACTTC	TRBV15	TRBD2	TRBJ2-5	-
CASSESRHRGYTF	TGCGCCAGCAGTGAGTCGAGGCACCGAGGCTACACCTTC	TRBV10-2	-	TRBJ1-2	-
CASSQDRNNQPQHF	TGTGCCAGCAGCCAAGACAGGAATAATCAGCCCCAGCATTTT	TRBV3-1/TRBV3-2	-	TRBJ1-5	-
CASRDRGGRGGTEAFF	TGTGCCAGCAGGGACAGGGGAGGACGAGGCGGCACTGAAGCTTTCTTT	TRBV28	TRBD1	TRBJ1-1	-
CASSLTGMNTEAFF	TGTGCCAGCAGTTTGACAGGAATGAACACTGAAGCTTTCTTT	TRBV2	-	TRBJ1-1	-
CASSFSGTNTGELFF	TGTGCCAGCAGCTTTAGCGGGACTAACACCGGGGAGCTGTTTTTT	TRBV7-2	TRBD2	TRBJ2-2	-
CASSPRGTPSNEQFF	TGCGCCAGCAGCCCCCGTGGCACACCGTCCAATGAGCAGTTCTTC	TRBV4-3	-	TRBJ2-1	-
CASSPQEWGRRTQYF	TGTGCCAGCTCACCACAGGAATGGGGGCGTCGGACGCAGTATTTT	TRBV18	-	TRBJ2-3	-
CASSRLSGIRINEKLFF	TGCGCCAGCAGCCGCCTATCAGGGATCCGAATTAATGAAAAACTGTTTTTT	TRBV4-1	-	TRBJ1-4	-
CASSRTGGYEQYF	TGTGCCAGCAGTCGGACGGGGGGCTACGAGCAGTACTTC	TRBV2	TRBD2	TRBJ2-7	-
CASSQDSGSLPDTQYF	TGCGCCAGCAGCCAAGATAGCGGGAGCCTACCAGATACGCAGTATTTT	TRBV4-3	TRBD2	TRBJ2-3	-
CASSPGTGGGYNEQFF	TGTGCCAGCAGCCCAGGGACAGGAGGAGGTTACAATGAGCAGTTCTTC	TRBV11-2	TRBD1	TRBJ2-1	-
CASSSGLAASYNEQFF	TGTGCCAGCAGCTCTGGACTAGCCGCCTCCTACAATGAGCAGTTCTTC	TRBV7-2	TRBD2	TRBJ2-1	-
CASSLIGGDSYEQYF	TGCGCCAGCAGCTTGATTGGCGGGGATTCCTACGAGCAGTACTTC	TRBV5-1	-	TRBJ2-7	-
CASSEIVQGILETQYF	TGTGCCAGCAGTGAAATAGTTCAGGGTATCCTGGAGACCCAGTACTTC	TRBV25-1	-	TRBJ2-5	-
CASSADRGHSPLHF	TGTGCCAGTAGCGCGGACAGGGGCCATTCACCCCTCCACTTT	TRBV19	TRBD1	TRBJ1-6	-
CASSLTGTSGTYEQYF	TGTGCCAGCAGCTTAACGGGGACTAGCGGAACCTACGAGCAGTACTTC	TRBV7-9	TRBD2	TRBJ2-7	-
CASSPTGVIEAFF	TGTGCCAGCAGCCCTACAGGGGTGATTGAAGCTTTCTTT	TRBV13	TRBD1	TRBJ1-1	-
CASSLPQTGDYGYTF	TGTGCCAGCAGCCTACCACAAACAGGGGACTATGGCTACACCTTC	TRBV4-2	TRBD1	TRBJ1-2	-
CASFEVDHTDTQYF	TGCGCCAGTTTCGAGGTGGATCACACAGATACGCAGTATTTT	TRBV5-1	-	TRBJ2-3	-